This T cell receptor (beta chain) originates from a study of post-analysis software for immune sequencing data. Across the whole study: Patients with relapsing-remitting, secondary progressive and progressive-relapsing multiple sclerosis courses were all represented.

Germline CDR1 reads MDHEN; CDR2 reads SYDVKM. This CDR3 contains 15 residues. Broader study findings: TRBV segments more frequent in patients than in controls numbered a few and included TRBV5-6, TRBV5-1 and TRBV20-1. The F measure placed samples prepared in the same batch into strongly shared clusters. Significantly lower normalized Chao1 diversity was seen in multiple sclerosis patients than in controls.

About this clonotype: As yet, its antigen is unknown. At one end, the junction sequence differs from germline, possibly due to a read error.

cDNA libraries of TCR beta carried unique molecular identifiers. The source material, roughly 0.9 to 11 million T cells, gave rise to approximately 520,000 cDNA molecules. TCRdb recomputed calls from the PCR reads with MiXCR, one row per CDR3 protein. The sample has roughly 870,000 distinct CDR3 sequences, around 50% seen once; the top ten hold 4% to 5.5%. The chain employs TRBV28 and TRBJ2-3; perhaps D is TRBD1 or TRBD2 (5 bases each). The sequence derives from a girl aged 10 to 17 with multiple sclerosis. Specimen: blood. The CDR3, as DNA: TGTGCCAGCAGCTCCGGGGTCGGAAGCACAGGTACGCAGTATTTT. This codes for CASSSGVGSTGTQYF.